The text below deals with one T cell receptor (beta chain). Its antigen remains unknown. MiXCR was run by TCRdb on the reads, yielding one entry per CDR3 protein. The profile shows some 560,000 distinct CDR3 sequences, about 39% of them singletons. The V segment lost 0 bases and the J segment 7 bases; nucleotides outside the gene matches: 17. Germline assignment: CDR1 SGHTA and CDR2 FQGNSA. The CDR3 has 18 residues. These data come from a study of T cell repertoires in cytomegalovirus infection. Whole-study findings and limits: Cumulative public TCR beta family frequency identified CMV carriers with the relevant HLA. HLA-C-restricted TCR beta clonotypes specific for CMV led the ex vivo response.

Sequences were derived from cultured PBMCs, sampled from culture after CMV antigen stimulation. The sequence came from a human donor in good health (CMV status not recorded). Some clones in this sample may be carry-over from other donors' samples. The V call is TRBV7-2, the J call TRBJ1-2, with 7 bases matching TRBD1. CDR3 protein: CASSLARLRGRFSSGYTF. CDR3 sequence (DNA): TGTGCCAGCAGCTTAGCGAGACTTAGGGGGCGCTTTTCGTCTGGCTACACCTTC. Full variable domain (missing parts from reference TRBV7-2 and TRBJ1-2): GAGVSQSPSNKVTEKGKDVELRCDPISGHTALYWYRQSLGQGLEFLIYFQGNSAPDKSGLPSDRFSAERTGGSVSTLTIQRTQQEDSAVYLCASSLARLRGRFSSGYTFGSGTRLTVV.